A single sample gave rise to the 3 T cell receptor beta chains below, sequenced in a study of control samples from healthy donors and cancer patients (dated by TCRdb to the early 2020s). Library method: the immunoSEQ multiplex PCR assay. The table comes from immuneACCESS by way of TCRdb, which keeps in-frame sequences with V and J called. Part of the clones is missing from these tables; in studies checked, under half for an unresolved V gene and the rest for unknown reasons. A total of tens of thousands of clones appear in this sample, about four fifths of them only once. Of the sample, over 9% is held by the ten largest clones. Sequencing was done on a sample of blood. The source of these receptors is an older man in good health.

The chain recombines TRBV2 with TRBJ1-2; D uncertain. Trimming pared 3 bases from V and 5 bases from J, leaving 10 bases between. The V gene's germline CDR1 is SNHLY and CDR2 FYNNEI. The CDR3 extends over 13 amino acids. The CDR3 spells CASSDDRKYGYTF. CDR3 nucleotide sequence: TGTGCCAGCAGTGACGATAGGAAATATGGCTACACCTTC.

The chain links TRBV5-1 to TRBJ2-3; 7 bases align to TRBD1. J lost 4 bases, V lost 4 bases, and 6 bases had no gene match. Germline CDR1 and CDR2: SGHRS and YFSETQ. The CDR3 has 14 residues. The DNA for the CDR3 is TGCGCCAGCAGCACCGACAGGGCCGCAGATACGCAGTATTTT. Protein product: CASSTDRAADTQYF.

The chain is built from TRBV4-1 and TRBJ1-2; D is undetermined. There are 15 residues in the CDR3. V gave up 1 base and J gave up 4 bases, with 13 bases separating them. Germline V gene sequence: CDR1 MGHRA, CDR2 YSYEKL. This CDR3 is CASSQGPQAPYGYTF. CDR3 DNA: TGCGCCAGCAGCCAAGGCCCGCAGGCCCCCTATGGCTACACCTTC.